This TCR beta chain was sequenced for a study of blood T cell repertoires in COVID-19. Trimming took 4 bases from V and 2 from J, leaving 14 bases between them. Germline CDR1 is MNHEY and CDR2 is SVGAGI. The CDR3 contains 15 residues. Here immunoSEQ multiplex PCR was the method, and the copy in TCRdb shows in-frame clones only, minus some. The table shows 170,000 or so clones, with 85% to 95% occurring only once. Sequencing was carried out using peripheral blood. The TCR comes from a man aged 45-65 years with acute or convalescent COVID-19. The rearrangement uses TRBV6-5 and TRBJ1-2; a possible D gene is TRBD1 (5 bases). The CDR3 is CASSLTTGINYGYTF. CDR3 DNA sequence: TGTGCCAGCAGTTTAACCACAGGAATCAACTATGGCTACACCTTC.